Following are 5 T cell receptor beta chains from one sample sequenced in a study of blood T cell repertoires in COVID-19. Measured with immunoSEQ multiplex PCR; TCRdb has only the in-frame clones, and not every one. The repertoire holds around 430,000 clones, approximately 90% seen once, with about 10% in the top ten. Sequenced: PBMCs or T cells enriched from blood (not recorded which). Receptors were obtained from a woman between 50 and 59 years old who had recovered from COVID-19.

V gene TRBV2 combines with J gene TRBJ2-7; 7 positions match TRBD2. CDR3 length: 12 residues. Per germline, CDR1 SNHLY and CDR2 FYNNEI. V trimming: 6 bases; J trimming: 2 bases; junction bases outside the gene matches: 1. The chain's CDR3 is CASRRGTYEQYF. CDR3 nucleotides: TGTGCCAGCAGGCGGGGGACCTACGAGCAGTACTTC.

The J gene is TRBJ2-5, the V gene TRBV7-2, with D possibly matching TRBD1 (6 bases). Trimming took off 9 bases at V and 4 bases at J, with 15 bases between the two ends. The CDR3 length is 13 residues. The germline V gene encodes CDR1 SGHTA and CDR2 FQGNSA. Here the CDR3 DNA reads TGTGCCAGTGGACAGACCCCTCGAGAGACCCAGTACTTC. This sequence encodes CASGQTPRETQYF.

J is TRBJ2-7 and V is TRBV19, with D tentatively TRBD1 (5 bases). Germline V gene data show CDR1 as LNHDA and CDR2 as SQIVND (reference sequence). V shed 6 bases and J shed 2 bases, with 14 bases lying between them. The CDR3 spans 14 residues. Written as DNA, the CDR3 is TGTGCCAGTAGAAGTTACGACAGACCCTACGAGCAGTACTTC. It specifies CASRSYDRPYEQYF.

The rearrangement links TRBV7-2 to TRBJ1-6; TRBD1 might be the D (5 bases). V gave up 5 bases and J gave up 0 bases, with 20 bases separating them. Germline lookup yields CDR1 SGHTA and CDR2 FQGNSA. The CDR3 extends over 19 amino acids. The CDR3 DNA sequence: TGTGCCAGCAGCGCCCCGGGGGAGTTAACCAGCTCCTATAATTCACCCCTCCACTTT. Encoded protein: CASSAPGELTSSYNSPLHF.

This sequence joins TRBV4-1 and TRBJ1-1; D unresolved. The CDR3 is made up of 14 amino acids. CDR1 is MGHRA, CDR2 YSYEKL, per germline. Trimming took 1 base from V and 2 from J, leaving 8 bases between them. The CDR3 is CASSQVPKNTEAFF. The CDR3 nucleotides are TGCGCCAGCAGCCAAGTCCCCAAAAACACTGAAGCTTTCTTT.